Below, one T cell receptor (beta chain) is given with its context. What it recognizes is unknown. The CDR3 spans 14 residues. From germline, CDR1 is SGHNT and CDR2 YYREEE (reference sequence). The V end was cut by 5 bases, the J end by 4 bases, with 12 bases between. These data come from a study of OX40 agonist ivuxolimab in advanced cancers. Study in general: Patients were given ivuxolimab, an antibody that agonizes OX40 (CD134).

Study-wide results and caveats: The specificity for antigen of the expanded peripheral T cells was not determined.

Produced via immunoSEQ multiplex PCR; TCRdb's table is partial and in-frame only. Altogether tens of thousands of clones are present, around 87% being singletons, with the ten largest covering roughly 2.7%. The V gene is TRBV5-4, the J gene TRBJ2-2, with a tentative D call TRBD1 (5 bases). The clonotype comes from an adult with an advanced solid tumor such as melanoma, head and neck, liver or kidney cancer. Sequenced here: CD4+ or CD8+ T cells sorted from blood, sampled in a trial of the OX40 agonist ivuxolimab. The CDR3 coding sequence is TGTGCCAGCAGGTCAGACAGTTTCACCGGGGAGCTGTTTTTT. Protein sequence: CASRSDSFTGELFF.